This TCR beta chain was recovered during a study of CD8 T cells in Susac syndrome. Study results and limitations: The study conceded that its TCR sequencing and HLA analysis involved relatively few individuals.

Random hexamers were used to reverse transcribe roughly 0.45 to 1 ug of RNA. TCRdb analysed the immunoSEQ multiplex PCR reads with MiXCR anew, one entry per CDR3 protein. The sample records some 180,000 distinct CDR3 sequences, roughly 92% being singletons. As regards this clonotype: Antigen: not known.

The source is a human donor in good health. The sequenced material came from CD4+ T cells from PBMCs.

The CDR3 bases are TGTGCCAGCAGTTTAAGGACAGGGGCGGGTTCACCCCTCCACTTT. This sequence encodes CASSLRTGAGSPLHF. V is TRBV12-3 or TRBV12-4 and J is TRBJ1-6; 9 bases are shared with TRBD1. This CDR3 region has 15 residues. Losses at the gene ends were 2 bases for V and 9 bases for J; bases not matched to a gene: 5.